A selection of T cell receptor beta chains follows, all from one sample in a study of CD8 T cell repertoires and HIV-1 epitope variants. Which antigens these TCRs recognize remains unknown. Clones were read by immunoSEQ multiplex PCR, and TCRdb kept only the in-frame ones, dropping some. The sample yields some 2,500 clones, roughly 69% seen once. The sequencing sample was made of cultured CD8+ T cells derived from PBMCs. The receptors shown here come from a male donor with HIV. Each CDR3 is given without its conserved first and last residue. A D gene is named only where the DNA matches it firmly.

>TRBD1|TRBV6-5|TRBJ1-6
ASTLRGVGSPLH
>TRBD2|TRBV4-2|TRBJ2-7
ASSQEAGTEQY
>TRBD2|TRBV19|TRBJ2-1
ASIPGTTYNEQF
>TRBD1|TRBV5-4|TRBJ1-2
ASSQTGTYGYT
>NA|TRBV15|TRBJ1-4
ATSRDRGGEKLF
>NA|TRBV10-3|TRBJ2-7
AISDGTSYEQY
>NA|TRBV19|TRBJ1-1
ASSSSGRQAF
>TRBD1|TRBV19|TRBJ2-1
ASEGTGQYNEQF
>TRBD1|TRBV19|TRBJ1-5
ASTPDRLSNQPQH
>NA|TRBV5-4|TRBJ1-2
ASSPDRISNYGYT
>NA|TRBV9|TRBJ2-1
ASSVAEREQF
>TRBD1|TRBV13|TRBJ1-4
ASRTGSGEKLF
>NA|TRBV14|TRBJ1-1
ASSQVEAGTEAF
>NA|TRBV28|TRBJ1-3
ASSLEGAINTIY
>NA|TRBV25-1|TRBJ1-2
ASSEPPGDGYT
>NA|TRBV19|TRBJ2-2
ATTWGAGELF
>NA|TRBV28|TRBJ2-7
ASSLLLISYEQY
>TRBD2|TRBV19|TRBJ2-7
ASSTLQAGVGEQY
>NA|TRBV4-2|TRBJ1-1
ASSPGLNTEAF
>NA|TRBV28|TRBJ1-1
ASSYDGRDTEAF
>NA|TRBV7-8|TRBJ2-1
ASSLTQGPSDEQF
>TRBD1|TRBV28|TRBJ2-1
ASSSVQGDYNEQF
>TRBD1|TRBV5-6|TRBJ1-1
ASSLGTGFTEAF
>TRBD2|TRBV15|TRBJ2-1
ATSRDRLAGGSSYNEQF
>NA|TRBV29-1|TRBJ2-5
SVEDLIETQY
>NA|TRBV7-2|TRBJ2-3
ASSSGLLGFGTQY
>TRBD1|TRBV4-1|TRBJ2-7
ASSQDGTALYEQY
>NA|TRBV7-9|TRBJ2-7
ASSSRDGHYEQY
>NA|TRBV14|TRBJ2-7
ASRPNLQLGEQY
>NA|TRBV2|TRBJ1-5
ASSPNRLQQPQH
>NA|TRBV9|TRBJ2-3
ASSVQRPSDTQY
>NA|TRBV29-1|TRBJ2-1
SVVHRDGNEQF
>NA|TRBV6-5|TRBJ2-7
ASSYSGSYEQY
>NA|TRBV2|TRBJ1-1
ASSQGNTEAF
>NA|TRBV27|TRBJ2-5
ASSTVWGGETQY
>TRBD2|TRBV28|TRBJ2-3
ASSSTRLAGEGGYTDTQY
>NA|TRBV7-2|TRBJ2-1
ASSAFSSGEQF
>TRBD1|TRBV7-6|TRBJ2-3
ASSFLGTGGLSGHPAQY
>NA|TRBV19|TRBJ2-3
ASSIADEADTQY
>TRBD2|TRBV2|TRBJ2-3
ASSEAGLAGGRTDTQY
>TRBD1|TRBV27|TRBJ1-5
ATADRVGQPQH
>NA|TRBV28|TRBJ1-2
ASSAPNVDSLSGYT
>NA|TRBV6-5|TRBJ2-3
ASSYRATDTQY
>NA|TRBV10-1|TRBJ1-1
ASSEGDTEAF
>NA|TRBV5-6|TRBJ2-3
ASSGDGGRTDTQY
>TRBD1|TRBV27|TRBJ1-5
ASSLSGQGAKEPQH
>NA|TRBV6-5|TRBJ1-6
ASSTGTDNSPLH
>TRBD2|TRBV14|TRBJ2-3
ASSLRGADTQY
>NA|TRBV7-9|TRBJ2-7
ASSLDGGKMQEQY
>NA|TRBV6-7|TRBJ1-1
ASSGTEAF
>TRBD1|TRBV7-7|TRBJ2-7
ASSLTGDYEQY
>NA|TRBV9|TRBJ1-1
ASSVGTHTEAF
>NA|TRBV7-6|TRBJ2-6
ASSLSVGTSGANVLT